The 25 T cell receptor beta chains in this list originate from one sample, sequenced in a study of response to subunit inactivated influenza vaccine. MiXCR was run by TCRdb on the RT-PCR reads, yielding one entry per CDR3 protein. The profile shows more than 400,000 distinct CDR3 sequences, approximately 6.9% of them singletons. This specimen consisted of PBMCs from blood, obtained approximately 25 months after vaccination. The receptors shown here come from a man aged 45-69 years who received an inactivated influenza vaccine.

The CDR3 reads CASSPRGGQNEQFF. CDR3 DNA: TGCGCCAGCAGCCCCCGAGGGGGCCAAAATGAGCAGTTCTTC. The gene calls are TRBV4-1 and TRBJ2-1, with 7 bases identical to TRBD1. From germline, CDR1 is MGHRA and CDR2 YSYEKL. Trimming removed 4 bases from V and 7 bases from J; junction bases left unmatched: 7. This CDR3 contains 14 residues.

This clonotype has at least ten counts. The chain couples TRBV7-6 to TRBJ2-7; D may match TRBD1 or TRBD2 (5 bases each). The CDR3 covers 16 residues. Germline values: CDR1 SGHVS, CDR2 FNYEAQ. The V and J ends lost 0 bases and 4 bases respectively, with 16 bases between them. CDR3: CASSLAWGRDEYEQYF. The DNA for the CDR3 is TGTGCCAGCAGCTTAGCTTGGGGCAGGGACGAATACGAGCAGTACTTC.

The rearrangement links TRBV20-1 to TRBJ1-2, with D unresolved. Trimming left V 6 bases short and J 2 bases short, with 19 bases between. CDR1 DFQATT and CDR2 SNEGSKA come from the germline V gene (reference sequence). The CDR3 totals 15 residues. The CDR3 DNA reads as TGCAGTGCCATGGACCCATTACTTCCGAACTATGGCTACACCTTC. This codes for CSAMDPLLPNYGYTF.

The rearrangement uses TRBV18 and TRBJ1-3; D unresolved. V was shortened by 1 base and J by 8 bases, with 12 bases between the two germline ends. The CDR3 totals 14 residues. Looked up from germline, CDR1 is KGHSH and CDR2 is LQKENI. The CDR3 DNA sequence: TGTGCCAGCTCACCACAGGGAGACTTTGACACCATATATTTT. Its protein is CASSPQGDFDTIYF.

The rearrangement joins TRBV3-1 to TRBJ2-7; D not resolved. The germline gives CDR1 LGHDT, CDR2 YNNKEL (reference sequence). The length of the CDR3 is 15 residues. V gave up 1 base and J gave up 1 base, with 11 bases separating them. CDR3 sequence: CASSQGQVLSYEQYF. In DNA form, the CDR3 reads TGTGCCAGCAGCCAAGGCCAGGTCCTTTCCTACGAGCAGTACTTC.

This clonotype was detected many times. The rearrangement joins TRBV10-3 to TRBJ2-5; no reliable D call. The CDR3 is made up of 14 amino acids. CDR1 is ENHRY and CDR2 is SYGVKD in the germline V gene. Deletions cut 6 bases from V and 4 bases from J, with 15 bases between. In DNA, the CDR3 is TGTGCCATCAGCCCTACTGCACCCCCAGAGACCCAGTACTTC. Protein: CAISPTAPPETQYF.

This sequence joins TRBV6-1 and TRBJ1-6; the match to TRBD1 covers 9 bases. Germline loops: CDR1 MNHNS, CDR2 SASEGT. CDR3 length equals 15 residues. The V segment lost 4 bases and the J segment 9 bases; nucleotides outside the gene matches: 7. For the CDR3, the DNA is TGTGCCAGCAGTGCCGGACAGGGGTCTGGTTCACCCCTCCACTTT. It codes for CASSAGQGSGSPLHF.

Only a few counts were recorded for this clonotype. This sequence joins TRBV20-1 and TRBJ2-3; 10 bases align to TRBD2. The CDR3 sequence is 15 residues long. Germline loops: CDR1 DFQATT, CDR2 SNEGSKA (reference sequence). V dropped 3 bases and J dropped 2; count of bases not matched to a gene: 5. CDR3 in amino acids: CSASELAGFTDTQYF. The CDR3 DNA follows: TGCAGTGCTAGCGAACTAGCGGGATTCACAGATACGCAGTATTTT.

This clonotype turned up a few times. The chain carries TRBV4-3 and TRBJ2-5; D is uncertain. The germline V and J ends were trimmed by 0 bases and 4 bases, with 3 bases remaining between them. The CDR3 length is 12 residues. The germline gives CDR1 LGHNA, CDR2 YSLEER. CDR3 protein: CASSQERETQYF. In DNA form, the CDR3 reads TGCGCCAGCAGCCAAGAAAGAGAGACCCAGTACTTC.

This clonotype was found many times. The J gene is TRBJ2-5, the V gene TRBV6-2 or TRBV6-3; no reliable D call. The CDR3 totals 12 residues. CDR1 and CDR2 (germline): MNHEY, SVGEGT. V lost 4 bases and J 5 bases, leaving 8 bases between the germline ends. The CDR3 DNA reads TGTGCCAGCAGTTCGACCCGGGAGACCCAGTACTTC. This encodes CASSSTRETQYF.

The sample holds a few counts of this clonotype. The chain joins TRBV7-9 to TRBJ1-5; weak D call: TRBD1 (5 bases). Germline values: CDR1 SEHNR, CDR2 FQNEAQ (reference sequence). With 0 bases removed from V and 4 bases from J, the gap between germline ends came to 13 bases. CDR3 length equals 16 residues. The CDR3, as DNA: TGTGCCAGCAGCTTAGCGTCAGGGATGAGAAATCAGCCCCAGCATTTT. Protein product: CASSLASGMRNQPQHF.

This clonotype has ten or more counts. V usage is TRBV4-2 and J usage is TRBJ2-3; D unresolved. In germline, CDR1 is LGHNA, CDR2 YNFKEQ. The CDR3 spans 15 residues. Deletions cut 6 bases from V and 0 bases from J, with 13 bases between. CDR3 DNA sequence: TGTGCCAGCAGTCCTACTCATATCAGCACAGATACGCAGTATTTT. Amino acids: CASSPTHISTDTQYF.

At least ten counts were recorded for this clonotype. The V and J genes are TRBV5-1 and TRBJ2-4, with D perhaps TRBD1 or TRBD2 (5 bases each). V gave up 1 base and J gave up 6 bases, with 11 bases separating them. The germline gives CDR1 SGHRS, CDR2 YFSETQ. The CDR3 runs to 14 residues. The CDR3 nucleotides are TGCGCCAGCAGCTTGACGGGGCAGGGAAACATTCAGTACTTC. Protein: CASSLTGQGNIQYF.

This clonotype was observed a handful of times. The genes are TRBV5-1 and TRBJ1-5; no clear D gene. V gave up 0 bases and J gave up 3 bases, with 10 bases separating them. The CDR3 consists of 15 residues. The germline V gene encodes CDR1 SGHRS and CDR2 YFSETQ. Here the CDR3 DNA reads TGCGCCAGCAGCTTGGCCGGGAAGAACAATCAGCCCCAGCATTTT. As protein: CASSLAGKNNQPQHF.

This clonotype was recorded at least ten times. The CDR3 loop is CASSLEAGLNSPLHF. CDR3 sequence (DNA): TGTGCCAGCAGTCTCGAGGCAGGGCTCAATTCACCCCTCCACTTT. V and J are TRBV12-3 or TRBV12-4 and TRBJ1-6; possibly TRBD1 for D (5 bases). Trimming left V 5 bases short and J 7 bases short, with 15 bases between. This CDR3 is built from 15 residues.

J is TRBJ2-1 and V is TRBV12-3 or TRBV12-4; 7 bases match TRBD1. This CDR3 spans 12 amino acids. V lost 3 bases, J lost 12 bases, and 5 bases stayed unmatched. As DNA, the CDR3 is TGTGCCAGCAGTTTTGGTAGGGGGCCGCAGTTCTTC. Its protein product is CASSFGRGPQFF.

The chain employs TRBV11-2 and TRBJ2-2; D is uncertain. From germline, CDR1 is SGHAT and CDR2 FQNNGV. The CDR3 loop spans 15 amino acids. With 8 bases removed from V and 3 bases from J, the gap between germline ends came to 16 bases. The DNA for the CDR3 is TGTGCCAGCCGTCCAGACCCTGTGGACACCGGGGAGCTGTTTTTT. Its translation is CASRPDPVDTGELFF.

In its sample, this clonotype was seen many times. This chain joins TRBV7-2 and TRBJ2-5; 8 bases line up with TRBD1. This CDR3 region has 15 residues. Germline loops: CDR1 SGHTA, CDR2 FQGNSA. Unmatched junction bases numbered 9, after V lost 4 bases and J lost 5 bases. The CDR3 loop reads CASSSGQGAFETQYF. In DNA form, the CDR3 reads TGTGCCAGCAGCTCGGGGCAGGGGGCTTTTGAGACCCAGTACTTC.

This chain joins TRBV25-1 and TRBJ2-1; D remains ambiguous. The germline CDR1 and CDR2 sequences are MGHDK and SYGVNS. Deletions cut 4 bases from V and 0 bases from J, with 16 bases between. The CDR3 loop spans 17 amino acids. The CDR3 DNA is TGTGCCAGCAGTGCCCCACCGGTAGGCTTCTCCTACAATGAGCAGTTCTTC. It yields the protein CASSAPPVGFSYNEQFF.

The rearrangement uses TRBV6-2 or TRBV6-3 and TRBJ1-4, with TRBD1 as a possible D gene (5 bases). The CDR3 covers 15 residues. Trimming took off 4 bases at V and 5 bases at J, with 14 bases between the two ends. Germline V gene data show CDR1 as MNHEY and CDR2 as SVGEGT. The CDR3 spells CASSSSGTSNEKLFF. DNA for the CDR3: TGTGCCAGCAGTTCATCCGGGACTTCGAATGAAAAACTGTTTTTT.

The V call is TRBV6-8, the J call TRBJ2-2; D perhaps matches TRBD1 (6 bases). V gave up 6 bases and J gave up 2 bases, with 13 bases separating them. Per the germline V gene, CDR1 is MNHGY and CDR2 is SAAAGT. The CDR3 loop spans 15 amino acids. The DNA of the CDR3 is TGTGCCAGCAGAGAAAGGGACATAAACACCGGGGAGCTGTTTTTT. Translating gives CASRERDINTGELFF.

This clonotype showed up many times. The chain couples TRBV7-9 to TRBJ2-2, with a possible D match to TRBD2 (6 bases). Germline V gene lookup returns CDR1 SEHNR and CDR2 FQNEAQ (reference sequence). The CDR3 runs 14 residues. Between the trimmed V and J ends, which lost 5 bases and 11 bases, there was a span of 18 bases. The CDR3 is CASSPHTGREELFF. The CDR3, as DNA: TGTGCCAGCAGCCCCCATACGGGGCGGGAAGAGCTGTTTTTT.

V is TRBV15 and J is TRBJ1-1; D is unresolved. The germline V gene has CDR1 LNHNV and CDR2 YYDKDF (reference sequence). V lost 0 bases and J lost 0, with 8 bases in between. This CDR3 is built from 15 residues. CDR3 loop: CATSREKTLNTEAFF. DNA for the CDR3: TGTGCCACCAGCAGAGAAAAGACATTGAACACTGAAGCTTTCTTT. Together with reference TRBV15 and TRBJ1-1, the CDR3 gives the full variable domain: DAMVIQNPRYQVTQFGKPVTLSCSQTLNHNVMYWYQQKSSQAPKLLFHYYDKDFNNEADTPDNFQSRRPNTSFCFLDIRSPGLGDTAMYLCATSREKTLNTEAFFGQGTRLTVV.

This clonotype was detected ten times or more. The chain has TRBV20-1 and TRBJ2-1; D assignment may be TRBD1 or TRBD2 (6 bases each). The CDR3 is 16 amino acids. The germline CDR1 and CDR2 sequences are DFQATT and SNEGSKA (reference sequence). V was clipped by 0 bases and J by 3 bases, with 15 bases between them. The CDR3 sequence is CSARDLGGGRYNEQFF. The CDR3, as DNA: TGCAGTGCTAGAGATCTAGGGGGAGGCCGCTACAATGAGCAGTTCTTC.

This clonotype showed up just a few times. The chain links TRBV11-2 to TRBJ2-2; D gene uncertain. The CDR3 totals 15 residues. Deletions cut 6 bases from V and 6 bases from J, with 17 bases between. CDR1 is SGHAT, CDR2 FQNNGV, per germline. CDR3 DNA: TGTGCCAGCAGTCGGGCCCCGCGAGGAGCCGGGGAGCTGTTTTTT. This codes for CASSRAPRGAGELFF. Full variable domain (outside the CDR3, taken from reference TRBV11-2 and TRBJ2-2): EAGVAQSPRYKIIEKRQSVAFWCNPISGHATLYWYQQILGQGPKLLIQFQNNGVVDDSQLPKDRFSAERLKGVDSTLKIQPAKLEDSAVYLCASSRAPRGAGELFFGEGSRLTVL.